The 3 T cell receptor beta chains below were found in one sample sequenced in a study of blood T cell repertoires in COVID-19. Using immunoSEQ multiplex PCR, the repertoire was profiled, and TCRdb retains in-frame clones only, with some absent. The sample yields a few hundred thousand clones, about 88% seen once. The sample was peripheral blood. The receptors come from a man between 60 and 75 years old with acute or convalescent COVID-19.

The rearrangement uses TRBV7-2 and TRBJ1-1; D perhaps matches TRBD1 (6 bases). V was clipped by 3 bases and J by 0 bases, with 8 bases between them. The CDR3 has 14 amino acids. Germline V gene sequence: CDR1 SGHTA, CDR2 FQGNSA. CDR3 protein: CASSFRGMNTEAFF. For the CDR3, the DNA is TGTGCCAGCAGCTTCAGGGGTATGAACACTGAAGCTTTCTTT. The full variable domain, rest sourced from reference TRBV7-2 and TRBJ1-1, is GAGVSQSPSNKVTEKGKDVELRCDPISGHTALYWYRQSLGQGLEFLIYFQGNSAPDKSGLPSDRFSAERTGGSVSTLTIQRTQQEDSAVYLCASSFRGMNTEAFFGQGTRLTVV.

This chain links TRBV5-1 with TRBJ2-3, with a weak D call TRBD2 (5 bases). Trimming pared 1 base from V and 0 bases from J, leaving 9 bases between. CDR1 SGHRS and CDR2 YFSETQ come from the germline V gene. The CDR3 has 15 residues. CDR3 loop: CASSLTSLSTDTQYF. CDR3 DNA sequence: TGCGCCAGCAGCTTGACTAGTCTCAGCACAGATACGCAGTATTTT.

This clone was counted only a few times. The chain links TRBV6-2 or TRBV6-3 to TRBJ2-7, with 10 nucleotides matching TRBD1. V lost 7 bases and J lost 6; bases outside the gene matches: 9. The CDR3 is 14 amino acids. The V gene's germline CDR1 is MNHEY and CDR2 SVGEGT. Here the CDR3 reads CASTPGTGVSEQYF. DNA of the CDR3: TGTGCCAGCACCCCCGGGACAGGGGTCAGCGAGCAGTACTTC.